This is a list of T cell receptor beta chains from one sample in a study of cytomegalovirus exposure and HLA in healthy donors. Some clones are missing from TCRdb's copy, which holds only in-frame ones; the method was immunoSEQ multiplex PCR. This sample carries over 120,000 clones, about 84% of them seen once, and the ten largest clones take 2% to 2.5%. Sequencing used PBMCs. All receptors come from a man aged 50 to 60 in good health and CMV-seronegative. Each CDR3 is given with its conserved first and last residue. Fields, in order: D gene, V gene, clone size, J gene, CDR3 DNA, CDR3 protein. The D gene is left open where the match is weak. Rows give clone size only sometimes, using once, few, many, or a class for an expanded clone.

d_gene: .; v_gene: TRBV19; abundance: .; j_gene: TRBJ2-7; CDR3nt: TGTGCCAGTAAGGGCACAGGGCCCTCCTACGAGCAGTACTTC; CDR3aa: CASKGTGPSYEQYF
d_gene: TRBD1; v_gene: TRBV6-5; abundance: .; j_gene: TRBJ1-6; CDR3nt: TGTGCCAGCAGCCCGACAGGGACCAATTCACCCCTCCACTTT; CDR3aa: CASSPTGTNSPLHF
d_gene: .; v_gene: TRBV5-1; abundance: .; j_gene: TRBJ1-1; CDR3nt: TGCGCCAGCAGCGTCCAGGGTCTGAACACTGAAGCTTTCTTT; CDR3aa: CASSVQGLNTEAFF
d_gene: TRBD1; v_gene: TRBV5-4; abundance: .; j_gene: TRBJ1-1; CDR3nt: TGTGCCAGCAGCCCTGACAGGGACATCGCTGAAGCTTTCTTT; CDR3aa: CASSPDRDIAEAFF
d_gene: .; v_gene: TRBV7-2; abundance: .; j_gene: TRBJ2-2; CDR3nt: TGTGCCAGCTCAGCTTATCCGGGGTTTAACACCGGGGAGCTGTTTTTT; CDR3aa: CASSAYPGFNTGELFF
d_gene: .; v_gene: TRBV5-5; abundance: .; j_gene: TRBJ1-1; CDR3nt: TGTGCCAGCAGCTTGCAACAGGCGAACACTGAAGCTTTCTTT; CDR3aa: CASSLQQANTEAFF
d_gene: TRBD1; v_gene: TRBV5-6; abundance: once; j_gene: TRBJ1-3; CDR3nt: TGTGCCAGCAGCTTTCCAACAGGGGACTCTGGAAACACCATATATTTT; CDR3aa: CASSFPTGDSGNTIYF
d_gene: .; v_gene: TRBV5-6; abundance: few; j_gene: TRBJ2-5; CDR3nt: TGTGCCAGCAGCCGCGAGCGGTTAGAAGAGACCCAGTACTTC; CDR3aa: CASSRERLEETQYF
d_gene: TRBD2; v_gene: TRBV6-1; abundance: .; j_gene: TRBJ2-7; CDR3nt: TGTGCCAGCAGTTCCAGGACTAGCGGAACCTACGAGCAGTACTTC; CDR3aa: CASSSRTSGTYEQYF
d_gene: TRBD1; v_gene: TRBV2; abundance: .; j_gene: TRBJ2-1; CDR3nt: TGTGCCAGCAGTCCCGGGACAGGGTTCAATGAGCAGTTCTTC; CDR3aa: CASSPGTGFNEQFF
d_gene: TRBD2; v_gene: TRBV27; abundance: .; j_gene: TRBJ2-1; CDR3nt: TGTGCCAGCAGTTCCCCTAGCGGGAGGGCCTACAATGAGCAGTTCTTC; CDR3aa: CASSSPSGRAYNEQFF
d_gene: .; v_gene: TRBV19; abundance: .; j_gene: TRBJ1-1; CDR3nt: TGTGCCAGTAGTATAGGGTCAGGGATGAACACTGAAGCTTTCTTT; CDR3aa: CASSIGSGMNTEAFF
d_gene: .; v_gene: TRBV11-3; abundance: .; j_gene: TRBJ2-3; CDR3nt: TGTGCCAGCAGCTTTGAGGCGGATACGCAGTATTTT; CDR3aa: CASSFEADTQYF
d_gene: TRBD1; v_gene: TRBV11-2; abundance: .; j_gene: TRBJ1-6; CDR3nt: TGTGCCAGCAGCTTACGCACAGGGGGTTCACCCCTCCACTTT; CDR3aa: CASSLRTGGSPLHF
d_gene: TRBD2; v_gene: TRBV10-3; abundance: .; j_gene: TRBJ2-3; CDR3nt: TGTGCCATCAGTGAGGCTAGCGGGACCTCAGATACGCAGTATTTT; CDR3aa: CAISEASGTSDTQYF
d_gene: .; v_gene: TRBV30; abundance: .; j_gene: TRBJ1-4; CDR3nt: TGTGCCTGGAGTTCTGGAGGTAATGAAAAACTGTTTTTT; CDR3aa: CAWSSGGNEKLFF
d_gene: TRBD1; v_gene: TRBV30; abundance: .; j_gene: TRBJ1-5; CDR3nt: TGTGCCTGGGGTGGGACAGCCTCCCGAGTGGGCAATCAGCCCCAGCATTTT; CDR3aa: CAWGGTASRVGNQPQHF
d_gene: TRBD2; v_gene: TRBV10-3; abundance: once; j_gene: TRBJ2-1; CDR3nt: TGTGCCATCAGTGGGGTTAGCGGGAAGGCGAATGAGCAGTTCTTC; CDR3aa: CAISGVSGKANEQFF
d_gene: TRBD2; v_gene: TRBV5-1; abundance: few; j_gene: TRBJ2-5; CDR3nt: TGCGCCAGCAGCCAACCCAAACTAGCGGGACCCGCCCAAGAGACCCAGTACTTC; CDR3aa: CASSQPKLAGPAQETQYF
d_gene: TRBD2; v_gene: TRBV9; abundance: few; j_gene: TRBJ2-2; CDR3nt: TGTGCCAGCAGCGTAGGTGGGACTAGTACCGGGGAGCTGTTTTTT; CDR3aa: CASSVGGTSTGELFF
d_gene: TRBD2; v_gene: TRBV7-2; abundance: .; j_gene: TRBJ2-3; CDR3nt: TGTGCCAGCAGCGCCCTAGCGGGGGGCTCAGATACGCAGTATTTT; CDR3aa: CASSALAGGSDTQYF
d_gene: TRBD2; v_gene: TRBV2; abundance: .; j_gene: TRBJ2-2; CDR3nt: TGTGCCAGCAGTGCGACTAGCGGGAGGGGTCCCGGGGAGCTGTTTTTT; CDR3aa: CASSATSGRGPGELFF
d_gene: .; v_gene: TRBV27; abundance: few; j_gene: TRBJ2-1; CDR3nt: TGTGCCAGCAGTTTAGTAGCCGGACTATTGTACAATGAGCAGTTCTTC; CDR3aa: CASSLVAGLLYNEQFF
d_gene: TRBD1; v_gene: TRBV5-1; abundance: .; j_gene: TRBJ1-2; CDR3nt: TGCGCCAGCAGCTACGACAGGGGAGGCTACACCTTC; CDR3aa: CASSYDRGGYTF
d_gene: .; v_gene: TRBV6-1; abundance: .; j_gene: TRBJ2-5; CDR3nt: TGTGCCAGCAGTGATACGGGCCAAGAGACCCAGTACTTC; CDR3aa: CASSDTGQETQYF